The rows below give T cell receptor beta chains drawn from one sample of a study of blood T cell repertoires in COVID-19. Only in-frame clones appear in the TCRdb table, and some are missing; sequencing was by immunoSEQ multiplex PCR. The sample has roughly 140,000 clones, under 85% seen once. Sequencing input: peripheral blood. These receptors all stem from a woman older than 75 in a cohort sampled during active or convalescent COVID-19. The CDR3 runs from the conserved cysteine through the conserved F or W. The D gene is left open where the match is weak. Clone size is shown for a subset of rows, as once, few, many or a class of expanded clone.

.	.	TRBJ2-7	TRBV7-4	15	CASNPPTGSSDEQYF	TGTGCCAGCAACCCCCCCACAGGGTCGTCTGACGAGCAGTACTTC
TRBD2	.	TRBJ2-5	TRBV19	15	CASSARAGGQETQYF	TGTGCCAGTAGTGCTCGTGCGGGGGGGCAAGAGACCCAGTACTTC
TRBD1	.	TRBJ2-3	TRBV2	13	CASSDDRDDTQYF	TGTGCCAGCAGCGACGACAGGGATGATACGCAGTATTTT
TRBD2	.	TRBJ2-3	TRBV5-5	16	CASSWTSGGAGDTQYF	TGTGCCAGCAGCTGGACTAGCGGGGGGGCCGGTGATACGCAGTATTTT
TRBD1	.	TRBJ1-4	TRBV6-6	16	CASSFGQGGTNEKLFF	TGTGCCAGCAGTTTCGGACAGGGAGGCACTAATGAAAAACTGTTTTTT
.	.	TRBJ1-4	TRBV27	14	CASSEQAPREKLFF	TGTGCCAGCAGTGAACAGGCCCCTCGGGAAAAACTGTTTTTT
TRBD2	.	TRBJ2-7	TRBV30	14	CAWAKASGGYEQYF	TGTGCCTGGGCAAAGGCTAGCGGGGGCTACGAGCAGTACTTC
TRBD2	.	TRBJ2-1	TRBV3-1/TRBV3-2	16	CASSHPQAGGNNEQFF	TGTGCCAGCAGCCATCCCCAAGCGGGGGGAAACAATGAGCAGTTCTTC
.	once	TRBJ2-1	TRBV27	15	CASSLRPDRHNEQFF	TGTGCCAGCAGTTTACGGCCTGACAGGCACAATGAGCAGTTCTTC
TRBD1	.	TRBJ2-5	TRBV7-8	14	CASSPRTGRETQYF	TGTGCCAGCAGCCCGAGGACAGGGAGAGAGACCCAGTACTTC
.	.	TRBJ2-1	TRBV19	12	CASGAGYNEQFF	TGTGCCAGTGGGGCAGGGTACAATGAGCAGTTCTTC
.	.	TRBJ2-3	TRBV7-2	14	CASRYRLGTDTQYF	TGTGCCAGCCGGTATCGACTAGGCACAGATACGCAGTATTTT
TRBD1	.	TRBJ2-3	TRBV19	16	CASSRGQIGSTDTQYF	TGTGCCAGTAGTAGGGGACAGATTGGGAGCACAGATACGCAGTATTTT
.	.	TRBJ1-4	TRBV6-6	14	CASKDRGADEKLFF	TGTGCCTCCAAGGATCGGGGGGCAGATGAAAAACTGTTTTTT
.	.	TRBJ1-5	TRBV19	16	CASSIEGRDSNQPQHF	TGTGCCAGTAGTATAGAAGGGCGGGATAGCAATCAGCCCCAGCATTTT
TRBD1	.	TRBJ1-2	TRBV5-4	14	CASIHGQGSYGYTF	TGTGCCAGCATCCACGGACAGGGGAGCTATGGCTACACCTTC
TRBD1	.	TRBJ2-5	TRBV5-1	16	CASSISPGQGGETQYF	TGCGCCAGCAGCATAAGTCCGGGACAGGGAGGGGAGACCCAGTACTTC
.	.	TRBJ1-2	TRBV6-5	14	CASNLRGTQDGYTF	TGTGCCAGCAATCTAAGGGGCACGCAGGATGGCTACACCTTC
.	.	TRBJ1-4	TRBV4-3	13	CASSQYSAGKLFF	TGCGCCAGCAGCCAATACAGCGCGGGAAAACTGTTTTTT
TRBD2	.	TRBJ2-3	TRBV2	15	CASPGTSGNTDTQYF	TGTGCCAGCCCCGGGACTAGCGGGAACACAGATACGCAGTATTTT
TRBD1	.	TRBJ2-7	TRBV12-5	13	CASGKRGRDEQYF	TGTGCTAGTGGGAAAAGGGGGCGGGACGAGCAGTACTTC
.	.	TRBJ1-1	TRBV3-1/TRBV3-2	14	CASSQHRVNTEAFF	TGTGCCAGCAGCCAGCACAGGGTGAACACTGAAGCTTTCTTT
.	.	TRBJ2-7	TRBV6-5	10	CASGRYEQYF	TGTGCCAGCGGGCGATACGAGCAGTACTTC
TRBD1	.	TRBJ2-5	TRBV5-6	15	CASSLARTGQETQYF	TGTGCCAGCAGCTTGGCGCGGACAGGCCAAGAGACCCAGTACTTC
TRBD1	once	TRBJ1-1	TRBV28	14	CASSFGQGYTEAFF	TGTGCCAGCAGTTTTGGACAGGGCTACACTGAAGCTTTCTTT
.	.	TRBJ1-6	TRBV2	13	CASQGREGSPLHF	TGTGCCAGTCAAGGCAGGGAAGGTTCACCCCTCCACTTT
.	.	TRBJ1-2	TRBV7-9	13	CASSFNAQYGYTF	TGTGCCAGCAGCTTTAACGCTCAGTATGGCTACACCTTC
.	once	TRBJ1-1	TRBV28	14	CASSLPGADTEAFF	TGTGCCAGCAGTTTACCAGGGGCAGACACTGAAGCTTTCTTT
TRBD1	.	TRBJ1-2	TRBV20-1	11	CSPGQGKGYTF	TGCAGTCCAGGACAGGGAAAAGGCTACACCTTC
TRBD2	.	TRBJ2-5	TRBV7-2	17	CASSLAAGGGTQETQYF	TGTGCCAGCAGCTTAGCTGCGGGCGGGGGGACACAAGAGACCCAGTACTTC
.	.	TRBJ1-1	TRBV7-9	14	CASSLGLAGTEAFF	TGTGCCAGCAGCCTAGGGCTGGCGGGAACTGAAGCTTTCTTT
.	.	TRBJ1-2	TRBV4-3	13	CASSQGAGYGYTF	TGCGCCAGCAGCCAGGGGGCCGGCTATGGCTACACCTTC
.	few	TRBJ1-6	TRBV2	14	CASSGRTDNSPLHF	TGTGCCAGCAGTGGTAGGACAGATAATTCACCCCTCCACTTT
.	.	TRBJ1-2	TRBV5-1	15	CASSLDGSIAYGYTF	TGCGCCAGCAGCTTGGATGGCAGTATAGCCTACGGCTACACCTTC
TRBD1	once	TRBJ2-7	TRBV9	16	CASSVGVGTGRYEQYF	TGTGCCAGCAGCGTAGGAGTGGGGACAGGCCGCTACGAGCAGTACTTC
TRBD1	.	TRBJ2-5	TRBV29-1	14	CSVPGQGFQETQYF	TGCAGCGTTCCGGGACAGGGTTTCCAAGAGACCCAGTACTTC
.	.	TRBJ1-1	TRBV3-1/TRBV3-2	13	CASSQGSSTEAFF	TGTGCCAGCAGCCAAGGTAGCAGCACTGAAGCTTTCTTT
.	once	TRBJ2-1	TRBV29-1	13	CSVEAATTSRQFF	TGCAGCGTTGAAGCAGCCACCACTAGTAGGCAGTTCTTC
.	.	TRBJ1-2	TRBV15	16	CATSRAGGDSTYGYTF	TGTGCCACCAGCAGAGCGGGAGGAGACAGTACCTATGGCTACACCTTC
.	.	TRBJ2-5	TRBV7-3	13	CASSTGPQETQYF	TGTGCCAGCAGCACAGGGCCACAAGAGACCCAGTACTTC
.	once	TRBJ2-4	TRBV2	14	CASRQPLAKNIQYF	TGTGCCAGCAGACAGCCTCTAGCCAAAAACATTCAGTACTTC
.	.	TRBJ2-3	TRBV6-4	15	CASSDYDSPTDTQYF	TGTGCCAGCAGTGACTACGACAGCCCCACAGATACGCAGTATTTT
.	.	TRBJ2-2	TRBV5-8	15	CASSGPGEGTGELFF	TGTGCCAGCAGCGGCCCAGGGGAGGGCACCGGGGAGCTGTTTTTT
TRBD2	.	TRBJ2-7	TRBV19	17	CASSPRLAGGQSYEQYF	TGTGCCAGTAGTCCCCGGCTAGCGGGGGGCCAATCCTACGAGCAGTACTTC
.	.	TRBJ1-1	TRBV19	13	CASSSEGNTEAFF	TGTGCCAGTAGTAGCGAGGGGAACACTGAAGCTTTCTTT